Below are 18 T cell receptor beta chains sequenced from a single sample in a study of CXCR3-negative and CXCR3-positive naive CD8 T cells. These TCRs' antigens remain unknown. Study results and caveats: TRB CDR3s were more hydrophobic in CXCR3-positive than in CXCR3-negative naive cells.

The method, 5' RACE with UMI labels, was used to prepare the TRB cDNA libraries. TCRdb reprocessed the 5' RACE reads and stores each CDR3 protein as one record, lacking DNA. The table lists 140,000 to 150,000 distinct CDR3 sequences. The sequencing input was naive CXCR3+ CD8+ T cells from blood. The subset here: CD45RO-CCR7+CD27+CD95- naive CD8+ T cells expressing CXCR3 (TNR3+). The receptors derive from a human donor in good health. Some clones in this sample may be carry-over from other donors' samples.

This rearrangement joins TRBV13 to TRBJ2-7; TCRdb's D gene call, TRBD2, goes unchecked for lack of DNA. The CDR3 is made up of 16 amino acids. Germline V gene lookup returns CDR1 PRHDT and CDR2 FYEKMQ (reference sequence). The CDR3: CASSPDPGLAGGEQYF. Full variable domain (rest looked up from reference TRBV13 and TRBJ2-7): AAGVIQSPRHLIKEKRETATLKCYPIPRHDTVYWYQQGPGQDPQFLISFYEKMQSDKGSIPDRFSAQQFSDYHSELNMSSLELGDSALYFCASSPDPGLAGGEQYFGPGTRLTVT.

V usage is TRBV11-3 and J usage is TRBJ2-7; the TRBD1 assignment by TCRdb is unverifiable without DNA. The CDR3 has 13 residues. Germline loops: CDR1 SGHNT, CDR2 YENEEA. This CDR3 is CASSLRGASEQYF.

The rearrangement joins TRBV7-2 to TRBJ2-1; TCRdb reports TRBD1, a call that lacks DNA to check it against. CDR3 size: 16 residues. CDR1 and CDR2 (germline): SGHTA, FQGNSA. The CDR3 is CASSSLDRGLGNEQFF.

V is TRBV7-7 and J is TRBJ1-1; without DNA, the TCRdb call of TRBD1 cannot be checked. Per germline, CDR1 SSHAT and CDR2 FNYEAQ (reference sequence). The CDR3 covers 13 residues. CDR3: CASSLQQGTDAFF.

This chain's CDR3 is CASSAGTKNIQYF. This chain uses TRBV28 with TRBJ2-4; checking the TCRdb D call of TRBD1 is not possible without DNA. Per the germline V gene, CDR1 is MDHEN and CDR2 is SYDVKM. This CDR3 comprises 13 residues.

The rearrangement uses TRBV29-1 and TRBJ1-5; TCRdb calls TRBD1, which cannot be checked without DNA. The V gene's germline CDR1 is SQVTM and CDR2 ANQGSEA. The length of the CDR3 is 15 residues. CDR3 sequence reads: CSVVEGKGGNQPQHF.

J is TRBJ2-2 and V is TRBV28; TCRdb designates TRBD2, a call that cannot be tested without DNA. CDR1 is MDHEN, CDR2 SYDVKM, per germline. This CDR3 is built from 12 residues. CDR3: CASGLLTGELFF.

The gene calls are TRBV20-1 and TRBJ2-7; TCRdb lists TRBD2, though no DNA is available to test this call. The CDR3 covers 15 residues. Germline CDR1 reads DFQATT; CDR2 reads SNEGSKA (reference sequence). CDR3 in amino acids: CSARDQEGLTYEQYF.

The V gene is TRBV7-2, the J gene TRBJ2-3; with no DNA, the TCRdb D assignment of TRBD2 cannot be verified. This CDR3 contains 15 residues. The V gene's germline CDR1 is SGHTA and CDR2 FQGNSA. CDR3 amino acids: CASSLTSGESDTQYF.

This CDR3 is CASSEGLANEQFF. This chain joins TRBV19 and TRBJ2-1; TCRdb lists TRBD2, though no DNA is available to test this call. Germline loops: CDR1 LNHDA, CDR2 SQIVND (reference sequence). This CDR3 is 13 amino acids long.

The J gene is TRBJ2-5, the V gene TRBV7-9; the TCRdb call, TRBD1, lacks DNA for checking. CDR1 and CDR2 from the germline V gene are SEHNR and FQNEAQ (reference sequence). CDR3 size: 13 residues. CDR3 sequence: CASSTDGGETQYF.

The V call is TRBV5-8, the J call TRBJ2-3. The CDR3 is 14 amino acids. From germline, CDR1 is SGHTS and CDR2 YDEGEE. The CDR3 loop reads CASSVPLATDTQYF.

CDR3 loop: CASSLGYATEAFF. The genes are TRBV7-8 and TRBJ1-1. The CDR3 contains 13 residues. The germline V gene has CDR1 SGHVS and CDR2 FQNEAQ.

This rearrangement joins TRBV3-1 to TRBJ2-1; the D gene TCRdb calls, TRBD1, cannot be checked with no DNA. The germline CDR1 and CDR2 sequences are LGHDT and YNNKEL (reference sequence). The CDR3 runs 13 residues. The CDR3 sequence: CASREGGYNEQFF.

V gene TRBV24-1 combines with J gene TRBJ2-2; no DNA is available, so the TRBD2 call from TCRdb remains unchecked. This CDR3 spans 15 amino acids. Germline assignment: CDR1 KGHDR and CDR2 SFDVKD. The CDR3 sequence is CATSDSGLAVGELFF.

The chain uses TRBV11-3 and TRBJ1-5; with no DNA, the TCRdb D assignment of TRBD1 cannot be verified. CDR3 length: 18 amino acids. CDR1 SGHNT and CDR2 YENEEA come from the germline V gene. CDR3 sequence reads: CASSQDRGGILGNQPQHF. The full variable domain, in which reference TRBV11-3 and TRBJ1-5 provide the parts outside the CDR3, is EAGVVQSPRYKIIEKKQPVAFWCNPISGHNTLYWYLQNLGQGPELLIRYENEEAVDDSQLPKDRFSAERLKGVDSTLKIQPAELGDSAVYLCASSQDRGGILGNQPQHFGDGTRLSIL.

The chain combines TRBV4-3 with TRBJ1-5. The CDR3 runs to 15 residues. CDR1 is LGHNA, CDR2 YSLEER, per germline. CDR3 loop: CASSQVWGSNQPQHF.

The chain has TRBV10-2 and TRBJ2-5; the D call of TRBD1 rests on TCRdb alone, since no DNA is present to check it. The CDR3 length is 14 residues. Germline CDR1 is WSHSY and CDR2 is SAAADI. The CDR3 reads CASRSGGASETQYF.